Included here is one TCR beta chain sequence, with context. This sample is drawn from a study of blood T cell repertoires in COVID-19. As for the study in general: Researchers got acute and convalescent COVID-19 samples from the United States, Italy and Spain. T cells, B-cell-depleted T cells, or PBMCs supplied cDNA or gDNA.

Per the study methods: Amplification with reference gene primers provided the estimates of nucleated cell counts. Sequenced by immunoSEQ multiplex PCR; TCRdb stores in-frame clones only, minus some. D and trimming were read from the DNA, whereas the V and J calls and clone size are those reported in that table. The sample carries approximately 59,000 clones, 85% recorded once. Germline V gene sequence: CDR1 SGDLS, CDR2 YYNGEE. The germline V and J ends were trimmed by 0 bases and 7 bases, with 10 bases remaining between them. The CDR3 runs to 14 residues. The V and J genes are TRBV9 and TRBJ2-2; perhaps TRBD1 as D (5 bases). Input material: peripheral blood. The clonotype comes from a man in his forties with active COVID-19. The CDR3 here is CASSVGQGVGELFF. The CDR3 DNA reads as TGTGCCAGCAGCGTAGGGCAGGGTGTCGGGGAGCTGTTTTTT.